A selection of T cell receptor beta chains follows, all from one sample in a study of CD8+ T cells in alopecia areata. Measured with immunoSEQ multiplex PCR; TCRdb has only the in-frame clones, and not every one. Of about 64,000 clones in the sample, just over 45% were seen once. This specimen was CD8+ T cells sorted from blood, taken around week 37, from a patient treated with tofacitinib. Receptors originate from a human donor with alopecia areata. Both conserved end residues are part of each CDR3. D genes are given only for firm matches. Size tells how often a clone was seen (once, few, many) or the class of an expanded clone, and some rows leave it out.

>few|TRBV27|-|TRBJ2-5
TGTGCCAGCAGGAAGGGAGGCTCAACGAAACAAGAGACCCAGTACTTC
CASRKGGSTKQETQYF
>many|TRBV6-1|TRBD1|TRBJ2-5
TGTGCCAGCAGGCGACAGGGGGCTTGGGAGACCCAGTACTTC
CASRRQGAWETQYF
>-|TRBV19|-|TRBJ1-1
TGTGCCAGTAGTATCGGTCGGAACACTGAAGCTTTCTTT
CASSIGRNTEAFF
>-|TRBV30|-|TRBJ2-7
TGTGCCTGGAGTGTACAGGCCCCTTCCGAGCAGTACTTC
CAWSVQAPSEQYF
>-|TRBV25-1|-|TRBJ2-1
TGTGCCAGTCAGGATGTGGGAGGAGGTCTCGGTGAGCAGTTCTTC
CASQDVGGGLGEQFF
>once|TRBV2|TRBD1|TRBJ2-1
TGTGCCAGCAGTGAAAGGGACAGGGTAATGACAATGGAGCAGTTCTTC
CASSERDRVMTMEQFF
>-|TRBV5-1|-|TRBJ2-2
TGCGCCAGCAGCCCCTCGTCCGGAGTTAACACCGGGGAGCTGTTTTTT
CASSPSSGVNTGELFF
>-|TRBV29-1|-|TRBJ2-2
TGCAGCGTGACGGGCGGTGCCGGGGAGCTGTTTTTT
CSVTGGAGELFF
>-|TRBV6-4|-|TRBJ1-1
TGTGCCAGCAGTCCGGACAGCCTGAACACTGAAGCTTTCTTT
CASSPDSLNTEAFF
>-|TRBV2|-|TRBJ1-2
TGTGCCAGCAGTGACGCAAGGGCGGTACTTGGCTACACCTTC
CASSDARAVLGYTF
>-|TRBV6-6|-|TRBJ2-7
TGTGCCAGCAGTTACCAAGAGACAGCCTCCTACGAGCAGTACTTC
CASSYQETASYEQYF
>-|TRBV5-6|-|TRBJ2-7
TGTGCCAGCAGCTGGGGTGCCCCCGGCGAGCAGTACTTC
CASSWGAPGEQYF
>-|TRBV11-1|-|TRBJ2-1
TGTGCCAGCAGCTTCGAGGGGATAGGCTATGAGCAGTTCTTC
CASSFEGIGYEQFF
>-|TRBV6-1|-|TRBJ2-7
TGTGCCAGCAGTGATAGGTTAGGCTCCTACGAGCAGTACTTC
CASSDRLGSYEQYF
>-|TRBV27|TRBD2|TRBJ2-7
TGTGCCAGCAGTTTATCGTGGCTAGCGGCCGGCTCCTACGAGCAGTACTTC
CASSLSWLAAGSYEQYF
>-|TRBV7-2|-|TRBJ2-1
TGTGCCAGCAGCTTGGTGGGCAGGGTGCATGAGCAGTTCTTC
CASSLVGRVHEQFF
>-|TRBV27|TRBD2|TRBJ2-1
TGTGCCAGCAGTTTGTCTAGCGGGATTTACAATGAGCAGTTCTTC
CASSLSSGIYNEQFF
>-|TRBV28|TRBD2|TRBJ2-1
TGTGCCACCAAGTCGGGACTAGCGGGAGACGGGCCCTACAATGAGCAGTTCTTC
CATKSGLAGDGPYNEQFF
>-|TRBV5-1|TRBD2|TRBJ2-1
TGCGCCAGCAGCTTTGCGGGGGGTTCCTACAATGAGCAGTTCTTC
CASSFAGGSYNEQFF
>-|TRBV4-1|-|TRBJ2-7
TGCGCCAGCAGCCAAGATATACGGGAGCCCTACGAGCAGTACTTC
CASSQDIREPYEQYF
>-|TRBV18|-|TRBJ2-7
TGTGCCAGCTCACCACTGGACGGAGGGGAGCAGTACTTC
CASSPLDGGEQYF
>few|TRBV29-1|-|TRBJ1-1
TGCAGCGTTGAAGGGCTACCGAACACTGAAGCTTTCTTT
CSVEGLPNTEAFF
>few|TRBV15|-|TRBJ1-1
TGTGCCACCAGCAGAGGCGAAACCGGGACCCATTTACCATCGGGAGCTTTCTTT
CATSRGETGTHLPSGAFF
>-|TRBV6-5|-|TRBJ2-1
TGTGCCAGCAGTCAGGACGCGAGCTCCTACAATGAGCAGTTCTTC
CASSQDASSYNEQFF
>-|TRBV9|-|TRBJ2-5
TGTGCCAGCAGCGTCACAGGCCAAGAGACCCAGTACTTC
CASSVTGQETQYF
>few|TRBV29-1|TRBD2|TRBJ2-1
TGCAGCCTAGGCCCATCGACTAGCGGTGACAATGAGCAGTTCTTC
CSLGPSTSGDNEQFF
>-|TRBV19|-|TRBJ2-7
TGTGCCAGTAGTATTGTTAGTGGCGAGCAGTACTTC
CASSIVSGEQYF
>-|TRBV6-1|-|TRBJ2-2
TGTGCCAGCAGTGAACGGCCCGGGGGAGTAGGAGCCGGGGAGCTGTTTTTT
CASSERPGGVGAGELFF
>-|TRBV29-1|-|TRBJ2-7
TGCAGCGTTGGGCTACCCGGGGTCTCTTACGAGCAGTACTTC
CSVGLPGVSYEQYF
>-|TRBV9|TRBD1|TRBJ2-1
TGTGCCAGCAGGGGAGGACAGGGCTTCCAATTCTTC
CASRGGQGFQFF
>-|TRBV11-2|-|TRBJ2-1
TGTGCCAGCAGCTTAGTTGGCAATATCAATGAGCAGTTCTTC
CASSLVGNINEQFF
>few|TRBV29-1|-|TRBJ2-7
TGCAGCGTCGAATTGGACAGCCAATCCTACGAGCAGTACTTC
CSVELDSQSYEQYF
>-|TRBV10-2|-|TRBJ2-7
TGCGCCAGCAACTCCGGTGGGGAGTATCCTTACGAGCAGTACTTC
CASNSGGEYPYEQYF
>-|TRBV13|TRBD2|TRBJ2-7
TGTGCCAGCAGCCAAGCGGCGGGAGAGGGCGAGCAGTACTTC
CASSQAAGEGEQYF
>few|TRBV9|-|TRBJ1-5
TGTGCCAGCAGCAGGGACGGGGGCAATCAGCCCCAGCATTTT
CASSRDGGNQPQHF
>many|TRBV21-1|-|TRBJ1-5
TGTGCCAGCAGCAAATTGGGATGGCCCCAGCATTTT
CASSKLGWPQHF
>few|TRBV7-9|-|TRBJ2-5
TGTGCCAGCAAAAAGTCAGGGGAGGAGACCCAGTACTTC
CASKKSGEETQYF
>-|TRBV6-1|-|TRBJ2-7
TGTGCCAGCAGGTGGGGAACCTACGAGCAGTACTTC
CASRWGTYEQYF
>few|TRBV29-1|-|TRBJ1-2
TGCAGCGTCTGGTCCGGGCCGGAGGGAGTTGGCTACACCTTC
CSVWSGPEGVGYTF
>few|TRBV19|TRBD2|TRBJ2-1
TGTGCCAGTAGTATCTCGTTTCGGGAGGTGCCGGAAGAGCAGTTCTTC
CASSISFREVPEEQFF
>-|TRBV30|TRBD1|TRBJ2-7
TGTGCCTGGAGGACAGGGCGGGAGCAGTACTTC
CAWRTGREQYF
>-|TRBV19|-|TRBJ2-7
TGTGCCAGTAGTATCGGCGCAGGGCGGGAGCAGTACTTC
CASSIGAGREQYF
>-|TRBV27|TRBD1|TRBJ2-3
TGTGCCAGCAAAAGGACAGGGGAAGATACGCAGTATTTT
CASKRTGEDTQYF
>-|TRBV7-9|-|TRBJ2-1
TGTGCCAGCAGCTCAACTCTCTCCAGCTCCTACAATGAGCAGTTCTTC
CASSSTLSSSYNEQFF
>-|TRBV6-6|-|TRBJ1-2
TGTGCCAGCAGTTACTTGGACAGTAGCGGCTACACCTTC
CASSYLDSSGYTF
>-|TRBV9|TRBD2|TRBJ2-7
TGTGCCAGCAGCGGTAGCGGGAGGGCCTACGAGCAGTACTTC
CASSGSGRAYEQYF
>-|TRBV4-3|-|TRBJ1-2
TGCGCCAGCAGCCAAGGGGTATATGGCTACACCTTC
CASSQGVYGYTF
>-|TRBV19|-|TRBJ2-2
TGTGCCAGTAGTTCTTTAGCGGACACTACGATCGGGGAGCTGTTTTTT
CASSSLADTTIGELFF
>-|TRBV29-1|-|TRBJ2-7
TGCAGCGCCGGGGGGCCAGAGACCTCTTCCTACGAGCAGTACTTC
CSAGGPETSSYEQYF